This TCR beta chain emerged from a study of blood T cell repertoires in COVID-19. At the level of the study: Some COVID-19 samples were acute and others convalescent; all came from the United States, Italy and Spain. PBMCs, B-cell-depleted T cells, or T cells provided the cDNA or gDNA that made up the material.

In the source study's methods: Amplification of reference gene primers provided the estimated nucleated cell counts. Measured with immunoSEQ multiplex PCR; TCRdb has only the in-frame clones, and not every one. V and J calls and clone size are given by that table; D and trimming were obtained from the DNA. Found here are 300,000 or so clones, approximately 88% of them singletons; the top ten hold around 6.6%. Trimming pared 8 bases from V and 2 bases from J, leaving 13 bases between. Germline CDR1 LGHNA, CDR2 YNFKEQ. The CDR3 is 14 amino acids. This chain uses TRBV4-2 with TRBJ1-3; possible D gene TRBD1, 6 bases. This receptor was identified in a young man who had recovered from COVID-19. Sequencing was carried out using peripheral blood. The CDR3 here is CASLETGTGNTIYF. The CDR3 DNA reads as TGTGCCAGCCTAGAGACAGGCACTGGAAACACCATATATTTT.